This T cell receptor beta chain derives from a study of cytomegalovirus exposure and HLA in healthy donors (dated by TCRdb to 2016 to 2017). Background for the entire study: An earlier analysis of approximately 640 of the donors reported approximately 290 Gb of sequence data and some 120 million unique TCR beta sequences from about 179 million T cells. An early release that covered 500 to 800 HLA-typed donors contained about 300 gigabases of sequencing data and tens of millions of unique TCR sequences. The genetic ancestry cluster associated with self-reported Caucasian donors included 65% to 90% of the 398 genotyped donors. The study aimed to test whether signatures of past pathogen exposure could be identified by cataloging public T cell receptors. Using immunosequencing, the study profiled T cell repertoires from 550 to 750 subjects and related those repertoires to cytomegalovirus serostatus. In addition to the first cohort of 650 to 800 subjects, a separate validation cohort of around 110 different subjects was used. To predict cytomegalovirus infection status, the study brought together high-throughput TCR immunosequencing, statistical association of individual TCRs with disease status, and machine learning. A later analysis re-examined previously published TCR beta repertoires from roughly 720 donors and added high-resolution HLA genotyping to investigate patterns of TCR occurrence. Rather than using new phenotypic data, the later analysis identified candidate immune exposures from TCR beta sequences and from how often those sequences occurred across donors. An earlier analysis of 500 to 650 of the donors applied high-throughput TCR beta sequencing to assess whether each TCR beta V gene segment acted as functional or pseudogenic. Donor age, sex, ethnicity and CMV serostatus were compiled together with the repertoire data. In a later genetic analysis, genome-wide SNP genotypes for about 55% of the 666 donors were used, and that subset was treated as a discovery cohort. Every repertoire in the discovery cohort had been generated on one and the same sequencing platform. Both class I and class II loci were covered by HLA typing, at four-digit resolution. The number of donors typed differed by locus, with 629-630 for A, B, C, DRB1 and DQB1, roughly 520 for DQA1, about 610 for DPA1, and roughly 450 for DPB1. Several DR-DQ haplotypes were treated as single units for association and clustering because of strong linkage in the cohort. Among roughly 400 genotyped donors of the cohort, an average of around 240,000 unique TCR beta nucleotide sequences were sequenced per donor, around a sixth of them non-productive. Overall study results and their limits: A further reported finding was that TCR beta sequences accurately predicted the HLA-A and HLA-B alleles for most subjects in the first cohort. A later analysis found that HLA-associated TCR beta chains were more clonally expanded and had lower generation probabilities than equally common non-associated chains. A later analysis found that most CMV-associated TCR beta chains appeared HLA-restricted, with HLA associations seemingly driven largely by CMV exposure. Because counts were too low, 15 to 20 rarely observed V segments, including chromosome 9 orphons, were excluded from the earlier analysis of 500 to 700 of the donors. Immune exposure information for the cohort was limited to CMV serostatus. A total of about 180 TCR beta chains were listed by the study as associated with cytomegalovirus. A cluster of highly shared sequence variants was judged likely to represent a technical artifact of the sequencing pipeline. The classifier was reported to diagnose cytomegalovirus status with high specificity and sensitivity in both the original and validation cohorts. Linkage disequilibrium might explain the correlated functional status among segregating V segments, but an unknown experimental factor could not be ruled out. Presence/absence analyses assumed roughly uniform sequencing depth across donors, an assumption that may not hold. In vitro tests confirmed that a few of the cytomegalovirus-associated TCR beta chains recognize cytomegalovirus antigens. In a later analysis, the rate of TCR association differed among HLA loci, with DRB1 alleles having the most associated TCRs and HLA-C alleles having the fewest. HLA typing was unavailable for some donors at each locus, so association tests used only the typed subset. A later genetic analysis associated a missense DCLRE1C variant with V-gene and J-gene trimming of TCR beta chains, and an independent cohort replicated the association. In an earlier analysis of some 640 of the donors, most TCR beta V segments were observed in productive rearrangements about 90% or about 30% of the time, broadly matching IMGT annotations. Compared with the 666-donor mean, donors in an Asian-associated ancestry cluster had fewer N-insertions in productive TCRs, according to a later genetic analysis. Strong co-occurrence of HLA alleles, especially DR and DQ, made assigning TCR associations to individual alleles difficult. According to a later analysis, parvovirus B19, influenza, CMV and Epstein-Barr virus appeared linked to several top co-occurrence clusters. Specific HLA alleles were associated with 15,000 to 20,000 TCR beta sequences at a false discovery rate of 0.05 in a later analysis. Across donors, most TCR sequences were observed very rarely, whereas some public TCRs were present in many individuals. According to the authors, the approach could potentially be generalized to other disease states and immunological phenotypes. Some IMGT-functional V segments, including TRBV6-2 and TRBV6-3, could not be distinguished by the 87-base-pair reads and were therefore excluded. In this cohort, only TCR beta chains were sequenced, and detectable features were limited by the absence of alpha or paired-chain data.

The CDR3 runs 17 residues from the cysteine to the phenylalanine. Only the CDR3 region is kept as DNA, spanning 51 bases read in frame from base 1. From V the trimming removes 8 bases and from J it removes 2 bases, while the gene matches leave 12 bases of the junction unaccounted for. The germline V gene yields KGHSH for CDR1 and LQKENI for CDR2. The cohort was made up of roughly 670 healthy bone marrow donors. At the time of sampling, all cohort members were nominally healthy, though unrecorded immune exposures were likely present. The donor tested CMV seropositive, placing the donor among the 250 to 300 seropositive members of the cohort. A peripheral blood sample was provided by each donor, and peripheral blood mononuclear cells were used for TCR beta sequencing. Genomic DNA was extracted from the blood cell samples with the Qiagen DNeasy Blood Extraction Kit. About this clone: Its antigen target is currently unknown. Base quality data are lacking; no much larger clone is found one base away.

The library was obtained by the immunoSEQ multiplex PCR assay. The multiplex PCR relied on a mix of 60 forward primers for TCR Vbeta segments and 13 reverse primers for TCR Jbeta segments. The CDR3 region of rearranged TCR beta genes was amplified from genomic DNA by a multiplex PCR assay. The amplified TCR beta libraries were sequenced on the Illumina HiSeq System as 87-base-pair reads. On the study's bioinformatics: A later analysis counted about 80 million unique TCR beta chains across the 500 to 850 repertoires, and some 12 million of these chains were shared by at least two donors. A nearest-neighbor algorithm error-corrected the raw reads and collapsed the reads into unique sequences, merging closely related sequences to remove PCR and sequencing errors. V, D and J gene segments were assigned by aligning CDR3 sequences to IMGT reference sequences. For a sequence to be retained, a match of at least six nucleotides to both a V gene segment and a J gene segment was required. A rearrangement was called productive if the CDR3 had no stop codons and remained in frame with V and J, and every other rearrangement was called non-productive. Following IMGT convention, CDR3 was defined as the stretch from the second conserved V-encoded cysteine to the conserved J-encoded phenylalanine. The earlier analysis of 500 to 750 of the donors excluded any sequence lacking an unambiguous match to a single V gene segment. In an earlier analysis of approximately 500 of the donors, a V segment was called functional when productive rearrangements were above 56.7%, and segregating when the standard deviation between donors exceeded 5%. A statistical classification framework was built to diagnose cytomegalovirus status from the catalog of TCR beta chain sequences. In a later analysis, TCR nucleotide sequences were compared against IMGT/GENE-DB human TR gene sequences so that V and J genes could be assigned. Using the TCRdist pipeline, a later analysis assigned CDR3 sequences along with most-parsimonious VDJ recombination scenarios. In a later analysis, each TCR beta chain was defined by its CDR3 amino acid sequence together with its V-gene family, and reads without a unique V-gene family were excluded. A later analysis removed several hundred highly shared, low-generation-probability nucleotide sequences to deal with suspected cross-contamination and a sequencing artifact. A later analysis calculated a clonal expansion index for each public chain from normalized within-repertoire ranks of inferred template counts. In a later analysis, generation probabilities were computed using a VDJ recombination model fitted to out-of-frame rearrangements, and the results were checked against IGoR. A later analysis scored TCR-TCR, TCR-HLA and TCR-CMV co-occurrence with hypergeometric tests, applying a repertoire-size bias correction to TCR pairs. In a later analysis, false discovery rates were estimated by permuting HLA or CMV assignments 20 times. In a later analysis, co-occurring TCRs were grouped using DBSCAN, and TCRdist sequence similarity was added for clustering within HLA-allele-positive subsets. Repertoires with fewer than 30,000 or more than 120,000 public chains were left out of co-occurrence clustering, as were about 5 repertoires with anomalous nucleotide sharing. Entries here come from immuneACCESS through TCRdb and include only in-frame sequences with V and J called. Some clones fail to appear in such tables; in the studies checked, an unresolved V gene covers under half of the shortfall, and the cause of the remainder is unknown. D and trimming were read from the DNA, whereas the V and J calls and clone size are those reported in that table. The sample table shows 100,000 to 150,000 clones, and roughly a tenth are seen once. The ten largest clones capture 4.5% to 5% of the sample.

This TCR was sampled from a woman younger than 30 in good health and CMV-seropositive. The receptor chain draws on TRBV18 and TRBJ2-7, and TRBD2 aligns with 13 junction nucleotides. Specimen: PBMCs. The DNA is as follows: TGTGCCAGCCACCCCGGGACTAGCGGGAACCCTCCCTACGAGCAGTACTTC. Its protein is CASHPGTSGNPPYEQYF.